The clone carrying this TCR beta chain came up many times. Its antigen remains unidentified. TCR alpha and beta CDR3 regions were amplified from RNA using iRepertoire nested multiplex PCR. Tissue mRNA or PBMC total RNA, 100-400 ng, went into one-step reverse transcription and amplification. TCRdb reanalysed the multiplex PCR reads using MiXCR and keeps one entry per CDR3 protein. This table holds around 130,000 distinct CDR3 sequences, more than 20% found once. The sample belongs to a study of glioma-infiltrating T cells. Points from the study as a whole: Tissue and blood shared very few CDR3 sequences. Gliomas, especially low-grade, showed above-expected tissue-blood divergence; non-neoplastic patients showed below.

Specimen: glioma tissue, nonneoplastic brain tissue, or PBMCs (not recorded which). The TCR was taken from a human donor with low-grade glioma or glioblastoma, undergoing nonglioma brain surgery, or in good health (not recorded which).

CDR3 residues: CASKTTGGRETQYF. CDR3 bases: TGTGCCAGCAAAACGACAGGGGGCCGTGAGACCCAGTACTTC. The chain couples TRBV27 to TRBJ2-5, with 10 bases matching TRBD1. Germline CDR1 is MNHEY and CDR2 is SMNVEV (reference sequence). Trimming took 7 bases from V and 5 from J; bases not matched to a gene: 7. The CDR3 totals 14 residues.